The 26 T cell receptor beta chains below were found in one sample sequenced in a study of metastatic and nonmetastatic thyroid tumors. From the PCR reads, TCRdb re-called clones with MiXCR. In the table there are more than 90,000 clones, approximately 11% of which are singletons. Patients were all untreated before their thyroid surgery. Sequencing used blood. These receptors all come from a female donor with papillary thyroid cancer or a benign thyroid nodule (not recorded which). Some clones in this sample may be carry-over from other donors' samples.

This clone was seen many times. The chain joins TRBV5-1 to TRBJ1-4, with D unclear. V lost 1 base and J 8 bases, leaving 12 bases between the germline ends. The CDR3 has 14 residues. The germline V gene has CDR1 SGHRS and CDR2 YFSETQ. For the CDR3, the DNA is TGCGCCAGCAGCTTGATGTCGGGGAGCGAAAAACTGTTTTTT. It translates to CASSLMSGSEKLFF.

This clone occurred a few times. A read error is possible here, since a much larger clone lies one base away. In DNA, the CDR3 is TGTGCCAGCAGTTTAGCGGGAGGGTCCTACGAGCAGTACTTC. Translating gives CASSLAGGSYEQYF. The chain links TRBV12-3 or TRBV12-4 to TRBJ2-7, with 7 nucleotides matching TRBD2. This CDR3 region has 14 residues. The junction had 0 bases not matched to a gene; V was cut back by 0 bases and J by 1 base.

This clone appeared many times. V is TRBV18 and J is TRBJ2-2; a weak D match, TRBD2 (6 bases). V lost 2 bases, J lost 1 base, and 8 bases lay in between. This CDR3 is 15 amino acids long. Germline CDR1 and CDR2: KGHSH and LQKENI. CDR3 coding DNA: TGTGCCAGCTCACCAATAGCGGAGAACACCGGGGAGCTGTTTTTT. It translates to CASSPIAENTGELFF. The whole variable domain, remainder taken from reference TRBV18 and TRBJ2-2, is NAGVMQNPRHLVRRRGQEARLRCSPMKGHSHVYWYRQLPEEGLKFMVYLQKENIIDESGMPKERFSAEFPKEGPSILRIQQVVRGDSAAYFCASSPIAENTGELFFGEGSRLTVL.

This clone was counted ten times or more. The rearrangement links TRBV5-6 to TRBJ1-1; TRBD1 might be the D (5 bases). Between the trimmed V and J ends, which lost 4 bases and 4 bases, there was a span of 11 bases. The CDR3 has 13 residues. The germline gives CDR1 SGHDT, CDR2 YYEEEE. This CDR3 is CASSRGRFTEAFF. CDR3 bases: TGTGCCAGCAGCCGGGGACGCTTCACTGAAGCTTTCTTT. The full variable domain, with the rest looked up from reference TRBV5-6 and TRBJ1-1, is DAGVTQSPTHLIKTRGQQVTLRCSPKSGHDTVSWYQQALGQGPQFIFQYYEEEERQRGNFPDRFSGHQFPNYSSELNVNALLLGDSALYLCASSRGRFTEAFFGQGTRLTVV.

This clone occurred a few times. A much larger clone differs from this one at a single base, so this may be a read error. Written as DNA, the CDR3 is TGCAGCGTGGGTTATGGCTACAACTTC. This sequence encodes CSVGYGYNF. The chain couples TRBV29-1 to TRBJ1-2; D not resolved. CDR1 is SQVTM, CDR2 ANQGSEA, per germline. The CDR3 sequence is 9 residues long.

This clone has ten or more counts. Being one base from a much bigger clone, this may be a read error. This sample also contains other DNA sequences that code for the same CDR3. The chain recombines TRBV20-1 with TRBJ1-6; 9 bases are shared with TRBD1. Germline CDR1 is DFQATT and CDR2 is SNEGSKA (reference sequence). This CDR3 is 15 amino acids long. The chain's CDR3 is CSARVMDRGWAPLHF. CDR3 nucleotides: TGCAGTGCTAGAGTTATGGACAGGGGATGGGCACCCCTCCATTTT.

This clone was seen a handful of times. At one end the junction does not follow the germline gene, possibly because of a read error. The V call is TRBV27, the J call TRBJ2-6, with 7 bases that match TRBD1. The germline V gene encodes CDR1 MNHEY and CDR2 SMNVEV (reference sequence). The CDR3 runs 17 residues. In nucleotides, the CDR3 is TGTGCCAGCAGCCCGGTACAGGGGTGGTCTGGTGCCAACGTCCTGACTTTC. The encoded protein is CASSPVQGWSGANVLTF.

A few counts support this clone. A much larger clone differs from this one at a single base, so this may be a read error. This chain links TRBV6-5 with TRBJ2-3; TRBD2 agrees at 8 bases. Germline-derived CDR1 and CDR2 are MNHEY and SVGAGI. The CDR3 length is 15 residues. V shed 7 bases, J shed 2 bases, and the junction held 8 bases outside the gene matches. CDR3 DNA: TGTGCCAGCATTACTCTAGCGGGTAACACAGATACGCAGTATTTT. Its protein is CASITLAGNTDTQYF.

A word on this clone: This may be a read error: a much more frequent sequence differs by one nucleotide. The chain is built from TRBV30 and TRBJ1-1; no clear D. The CDR3 has 15 amino acids. Deletions cut 4 bases from V and 3 bases from J, with 18 bases between. CDR1 is GTSNPN, CDR2 SVGIG, per germline (reference sequence). The CDR3 DNA is TGTGCCTGGAAGGCCTGGGCGGCCCCAGACACTGAAGCTTTCTTT. It translates to CAWKAWAAPDTEAFF.

Concerning this clone itself: Since a much larger clone is just one base distant, this may be a read error. The same CDR3 also results from other DNA sequences found in this sample. The chain recombines TRBV28 with TRBJ1-4; perhaps TRBD1 as D (5 bases). Germline CDR1 is MDHEN and CDR2 is SYDVKM. The CDR3 covers 14 residues. For the CDR3, the DNA is TGTGCCAGCAGTTTAGGGGGGATTAATGAGAAACTGTTTTTT. Its protein is CASSLGGINEKLFF.

The sample holds many counts of this clone. V and J are TRBV30 and TRBJ1-4; D remains unclear. The V gene's germline CDR1 is GTSNPN and CDR2 SVGIG (reference sequence). V lost 8 bases and J lost 4, with 14 bases in between. The CDR3 totals 13 residues. The CDR3 coding sequence is TGTGCCGCCCCCCAGAGTGGTAATGAAAAACTGTTTTTT. Encoded protein: CAAPQSGNEKLFF.

This clone was recorded many times. The V gene is TRBV11-2, the J gene TRBJ2-6, with D possibly being TRBD1 or TRBD2 (5 bases each). Germline assignment: CDR1 SGHAT and CDR2 FQNNGV. CDR3 length equals 16 residues. V lost 1 base and J 2 bases, leaving 9 bases between the germline ends. The CDR3 DNA sequence: TGTGCCAGCAGCTTAGTGGGGGAACCTGGGGCCAACGTCCTGACTTTC. Translated: CASSLVGEPGANVLTF.

The V and J genes are TRBV30 and TRBJ2-7; TRBD1 matches at 9 bases. Germline trimming cut 2 bases from V and 3 bases from J; bases unmatched to any gene: 5. Germline CDR1 is GTSNPN and CDR2 is SVGIG (reference sequence). This CDR3 is built from 14 residues. The DNA for the CDR3 is TGTGCCTGGAGTTTAGGACAGGGGCTCTACGAGCAGTACTTC. It specifies CAWSLGQGLYEQYF. Complete variable domain (other parts from reference TRBV30 and TRBJ2-7): SQTIHQWPATLVQPVGSPLSLECTVEGTSNPNLYWYRQAAGRGLQLLFYSVGIGQISSEVPQNLSASRPQDRQFILSSKKLLLSDSGFYLCAWSLGQGLYEQYFGPGTRLTVT.

The table lists this clone with many counts. The V gene is TRBV20-1, the J gene TRBJ1-2, with a possible D match to TRBD1 (5 bases). The CDR3 totals 14 residues. Per the germline V gene, CDR1 is DFQATT and CDR2 is SNEGSKA (reference sequence). V lost 1 base and J 7 bases, leaving 16 bases between the germline ends. The CDR3 coding sequence is TGCAGTGCTAGAGCGGAGGGGCCAGGTGGTGGCTACACCTTC. It codes for CSARAEGPGGGYTF.

The CDR3: CASSLARGTLSHYNEQFF. CDR3 sequence (DNA): TGTGCCAGCAGCTTAGCTAGAGGGACCCTGTCCCATTACAATGAGCAGTTCTTC. V is TRBV7-2 and J is TRBJ2-1; possibly TRBD1 or TRBD2 for D (5 bases each). CDR1 SGHTA and CDR2 FQGNSA come from the germline V gene. V was trimmed by 0 bases and J by 4 bases, leaving 19 bases between them. The CDR3 totals 18 residues.

This clone came up many times. The rearrangement links TRBV7-2 to TRBJ2-5, with D possibly called TRBD1 or TRBD2 (5 bases each). The CDR3 is made up of 15 amino acids. Trimming removed 5 bases from V and 2 bases from J, with 15 bases in between. The germline V gene has CDR1 SGHTA and CDR2 FQGNSA. CDR3 coding DNA: TGTGCCAGCAGCGCCCAACCGGGACGGCAAGAGACCCAGTACTTC. Translated: CASSAQPGRQETQYF. Variable domain in full (rest from reference TRBV7-2 and TRBJ2-5): GAGVSQSPSNKVTEKGKDVELRCDPISGHTALYWYRQSLGQGLEFLIYFQGNSAPDKSGLPSDRFSAERTGGSVSTLTIQRTQQEDSAVYLCASSAQPGRQETQYFGPGTRLLVL.

This clone has at least ten counts. The chain links TRBV7-9 to TRBJ1-4; no firm D call. The CDR3 is made up of 15 amino acids. Germline lookup yields CDR1 SEHNR and CDR2 FQNEAQ (reference sequence). The V and J ends lost 1 base and 0 bases respectively, with 6 bases between them. Here the CDR3 reads CASSLVSATNEKLFF. CDR3 coding DNA: TGTGCCAGCAGCTTAGTATCGGCAACTAATGAAAAACTGTTTTTT.

This clone was found many times. The genes are TRBV7-2 and TRBJ2-3; 7 bases map to TRBD2. Germline CDR1 reads SGHTA; CDR2 reads FQGNSA. This CDR3 comprises 12 residues. The J segment lost 8 bases and the V segment lost 6 bases, leaving 5 bases of the junction unmatched. This chain's CDR3 is CASSPSGRTQYF. The CDR3 region has the DNA TGTGCCAGCAGTCCTAGCGGTCGTACGCAGTATTTT.

This clone was counted ten times or more. The chain is built from TRBV20-1 and TRBJ2-1, with TRBD2 matching over 9 bases. Germline CDR1 is DFQATT and CDR2 is SNEGSKA (reference sequence). The CDR3 runs 17 residues. The trim removed 2 bases at V and 3 bases at J, leaving 11 bases unmatched. CDR3 region: CSARPKREARFYNEQFF. CDR3 DNA sequence: TGCAGTGCTAGACCGAAGCGGGAGGCCCGCTTCTACAATGAGCAGTTCTTC.

This clone was counted many times. V gene TRBV9 combines with J gene TRBJ2-1; 10 positions agree with TRBD2. CDR3 length equals 15 residues. The V and J ends lost 3 bases and 8 bases, in that order; junction bases with no gene match: 8. Germline assignment: CDR1 SGDLS and CDR2 YYNGEE. The DNA for the CDR3 is TGTGCCAGCAGCGAGCAAGCGGGAGGGCTCTATGAGCAGTTCTTC. This translates into CASSEQAGGLYEQFF.

In this sample, this clone turned up a few times. One end of the junction is discordant with germline, which a read error may explain. The chain is built from TRBV28 and TRBJ1-1; TRBD1 is a possible D gene (6 bases). There are 18 residues in the CDR3. Germline V gene lookup returns CDR1 MDHEN and CDR2 SYDVKM. The CDR3: CASSLGGQAGLLKTEAFF. The CDR3 region has the DNA TGTGCCAGCAGCCTTGGGGGCCAGGCGGGGTTGTTGAAAACTGAAGCTTTCTTT.

The sample holds a few counts of this clone. This may be a read error: a much more frequent sequence differs by one nucleotide. The same CDR3 also results from other DNA sequences found in this sample. The rearrangement uses TRBV9 and TRBJ2-1, with 10 bases identical to TRBD2. The junction had 7 bases not matched to a gene; V was cut back by 0 bases and J by 10 bases. The CDR3 contains 15 residues. Per germline, CDR1 SGDLS and CDR2 YYNGEE. The CDR3 coding sequence is TGTGCCAGCAGCGTAGTGCCTAGCGGGAGCAACGAGCAGTTCTTC. Its translation: CASSVVPSGSNEQFF.

This clone was detected ten times or more. The chain uses TRBV30 and TRBJ2-1; D possibly corresponds to TRBD2 (6 bases). V was pared by 3 bases and J by 6 bases, with 18 bases between. CDR3 length equals 15 residues. Germline CDR1 reads GTSNPN; CDR2 reads SVGIG (reference sequence). The CDR3 loop is CAWRRDWSLTNEQFF. Here the CDR3 DNA reads TGTGCCTGGAGGAGGGACTGGAGCCTCACCAATGAGCAGTTCTTC.

This clone was observed at least ten times. The CDR3 DNA follows: TGTGCCAGCAGCTTTCGGGTTAGCGGGAGTCGGGAGACCCAGTACTTC. Translating it yields CASSFRVSGSRETQYF. The chain combines TRBV7-9 with TRBJ2-5; TRBD2 aligns across 9 bases. CDR1 SEHNR and CDR2 FQNEAQ come from the germline V gene (reference sequence). V was pared by 3 bases and J by 5 bases, with 10 bases of the junction left unmatched. This CDR3 contains 16 residues. Drawing the rest from reference TRBV7-9 and TRBJ2-5, the complete variable domain is DTGVSQNPRHKITKRGQNVTFRCDPISEHNRLYWYRQTLGQGPEFLTYFQNEAQLEKSRLLSDRFSAERPKGSFSTLEIQRTEQGDSAMYLCASSFRVSGSRETQYFGPGTRLLVL.

This clone has at least ten counts. The rearrangement uses TRBV4-1 and TRBJ1-2; D might be TRBD1 (6 bases). V was pared by 4 bases and J by 4 bases, with 19 bases between. The CDR3 is made up of 16 amino acids. Germline lookup yields CDR1 MGHRA and CDR2 YSYEKL. CDR3 nucleotides: TGCGCCAGCAGCCTAGGGACAAACGCCCGATCCTATGGCTACACCTTC. Translating gives CASSLGTNARSYGYTF.

This clone was found many times. The chain links TRBV12-3 or TRBV12-4 to TRBJ2-1; D remains ambiguous. V shed 3 bases and J shed 3 bases, with 9 bases lying between them. The CDR3 consists of 14 residues. Written as DNA, the CDR3 is TGTGCCAGCAGTTTTGGGTCTATCTACAATGAGCAGTTCTTC. Translation: CASSFGSIYNEQFF.